Listed below are T cell receptor beta chains from one sample, sequenced in a study of PD-1 blockade in classical Hodgkin lymphoma. Sequencing used immunoSEQ multiplex PCR; TCRdb keeps in-frame clones, though not all of them. There are roughly 32,000 clones in the sample; roughly four fifths occur only once, and approximately 32% lies in the top ten. The input for sequencing was peripheral blood mononuclear cells (PBMCs), taken at baseline. Source of these receptors: a human donor with classical Hodgkin lymphoma. The CDR3 runs from the conserved cysteine through the conserved F or W. The order of the fields is V gene, J gene, D gene, CDR3 protein. A D gene is named only where the DNA matches it firmly.

v_call: TRBV5-5; j_call: TRBJ1-1; d_call: TRBD1; cdr3_aa: CASSLVWTGVDSTEAFF
v_call: TRBV28; j_call: TRBJ2-7; d_call: -; cdr3_aa: CASRVGSSYEQYF
v_call: TRBV5-1; j_call: TRBJ1-1; d_call: -; cdr3_aa: CASRPDRQNTEAFF
v_call: TRBV30; j_call: TRBJ1-2; d_call: -; cdr3_aa: CAWNDGSPAGYTF
v_call: TRBV27; j_call: TRBJ2-7; d_call: TRBD1; cdr3_aa: CASSPRQGTYEQYF
v_call: TRBV2; j_call: TRBJ1-1; d_call: TRBD1; cdr3_aa: CASSERGLAEAFF
v_call: TRBV19; j_call: TRBJ2-7; d_call: TRBD1; cdr3_aa: CASSITTGGGYEQYF
v_call: TRBV30; j_call: TRBJ2-5; d_call: -; cdr3_aa: CAWSNGQETQYF
v_call: TRBV6-5; j_call: TRBJ2-1; d_call: -; cdr3_aa: CASSDGYNEQFF
v_call: TRBV9; j_call: TRBJ1-1; d_call: -; cdr3_aa: CASSVGGMNTEAFF
v_call: TRBV15; j_call: TRBJ2-7; d_call: -; cdr3_aa: CATSQGGTEAYEQYF
v_call: TRBV7-2; j_call: TRBJ2-1; d_call: TRBD1; cdr3_aa: CASSTRSTGGGHNEQFF
v_call: TRBV19; j_call: TRBJ2-7; d_call: -; cdr3_aa: CASSISTGQQYF
v_call: TRBV30; j_call: TRBJ2-7; d_call: -; cdr3_aa: CAWRVPGAHEQYF
v_call: TRBV28; j_call: TRBJ2-1; d_call: TRBD1; cdr3_aa: CASNHRGTNEQFF
v_call: TRBV6-5; j_call: TRBJ2-3; d_call: -; cdr3_aa: CASSSLQGSTDTQYF
v_call: TRBV2; j_call: TRBJ2-1; d_call: -; cdr3_aa: CASSETFSSYNEQFF
v_call: TRBV27; j_call: TRBJ1-2; d_call: -; cdr3_aa: CASSLGGRGYGYTF
v_call: TRBV5-1; j_call: TRBJ2-7; d_call: -; cdr3_aa: CASSLEAGANYEQYF
v_call: TRBV7-3; j_call: TRBJ2-5; d_call: -; cdr3_aa: CASSPRGGNQETQYF
v_call: TRBV7-3; j_call: TRBJ1-1; d_call: TRBD1; cdr3_aa: CASRLDRGAEAFF
v_call: TRBV7-3; j_call: TRBJ2-2; d_call: TRBD2; cdr3_aa: CASSVIAGGITGELFF
v_call: TRBV18; j_call: TRBJ1-1; d_call: -; cdr3_aa: CASSPGVGTEAFF
v_call: TRBV7-7; j_call: TRBJ2-5; d_call: -; cdr3_aa: CASSLGGNGVRETQYF
v_call: TRBV11-1; j_call: TRBJ1-1; d_call: -; cdr3_aa: CASSLAQGITEAFF
v_call: TRBV6-6; j_call: TRBJ1-3; d_call: -; cdr3_aa: CASSYGGSTGNTIYF
v_call: TRBV7-2; j_call: TRBJ2-7; d_call: TRBD1; cdr3_aa: CASSPDRGRHEQYF
v_call: TRBV29-1; j_call: TRBJ1-2; d_call: -; cdr3_aa: CSVEGVPYGYTF
v_call: TRBV7-2; j_call: TRBJ2-7; d_call: -; cdr3_aa: CASSLGETGGYEQYF
v_call: TRBV4-3; j_call: TRBJ2-7; d_call: -; cdr3_aa: CASSQDVDRSYEQYF